This T cell receptor beta chain is drawn from a study of T cells in Graves' hyperthyroidism and ophthalmopathy. The diagnostic basis comprised clinical symptoms, serum thyroxine and TRAb, thyroid ultrasound and orbital computed tomography. CDR3 length equals 17 residues. The junction had 6 bases not matched to a gene; V was cut back by 6 bases and J by 2 bases. Germline CDR1 reads SNHLY; CDR2 reads FYNNEI. Regarding the study as a whole: Researchers report that a 13 V-J model separated ophthalmopathy from stable hyperthyroidism. Most clonotypes expanded in the thyroid (above 0.001) were also present in blood. The model identified upcoming ophthalmopathy a median about 6.5 months ahead of onset.

RNA transcripts yielded amplified TCR beta CDR3 regions. When the TCR CDR3 underwent first-round RT-PCR, the HTBI primer set was used. MiXCR, run by TCRdb on the multiplex PCR reads, gives a single entry per CDR3 protein. The sample records about 710,000 distinct CDR3 sequences, less than 20% being singletons. At least ten counts were recorded for this clonotype. Its cognate antigen is unknown. The rearrangement joins TRBV2 to TRBJ2-3; 15 nucleotides agree with TRBD2. The sequence came from a man between 18 and 35 years old with Graves' hyperthyroidism. The sample taken for sequencing was blood. The chain's CDR3 is CASRRTSGRANTDTQYF. The CDR3 bases are TGTGCCAGCAGAAGGACTAGCGGGAGGGCCAACACAGATACGCAGTATTTT.